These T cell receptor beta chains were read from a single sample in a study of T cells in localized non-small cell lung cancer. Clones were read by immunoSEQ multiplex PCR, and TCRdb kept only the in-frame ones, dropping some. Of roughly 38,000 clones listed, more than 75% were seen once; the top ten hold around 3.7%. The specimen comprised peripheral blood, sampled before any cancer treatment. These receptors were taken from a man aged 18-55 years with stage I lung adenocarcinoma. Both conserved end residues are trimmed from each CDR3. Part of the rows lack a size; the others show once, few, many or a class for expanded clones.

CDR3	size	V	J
ASSSWTGGTFGYT	NA	TRBV5-1	TRBJ1-2
ASLLMGGNTEAF	once	TRBV7-9	TRBJ1-1
ASSINAGGSQPQH	NA	TRBV19	TRBJ1-5
AWSRGGAGYNEQF	NA	TRBV30	TRBJ2-1
ASSYGLFGYT	NA	TRBV7-9	TRBJ1-2
ASSLGPNYGYT	NA	TRBV4-1	TRBJ1-2
AIRGTSGNEQF	once	TRBV10-3	TRBJ2-1
ASGLPRQGAGELF	once	TRBV28	TRBJ2-2
ASSQVTGRVEKLF	NA	TRBV14	TRBJ1-4
ASSKAGSSYEQY	NA	TRBV19	TRBJ2-7
ASTRGTGQGPQYHEQY	NA	TRBV27	TRBJ2-7
ASSYGGRQETQY	NA	TRBV5-4	TRBJ2-5
ASSQGHEQY	NA	TRBV19	TRBJ2-7
ASSQDSASEKLF	NA	TRBV4-2	TRBJ1-4
ASSLFRADTQY	NA	TRBV7-6	TRBJ2-3
ASSLYGGNNQPQH	NA	TRBV7-9	TRBJ1-5
ASSLESRVGGHEQY	NA	TRBV5-4	TRBJ2-7
ATTPGRDYGYT	NA	TRBV10-3	TRBJ1-2
ASTIFRHGAEAF	NA	TRBV6-5	TRBJ1-1
ASSQDPGGYEQY	NA	TRBV4-1	TRBJ2-7
SAGRRAGQY	once	TRBV20-1	TRBJ2-5
ASSIGQVVEKLF	NA	TRBV19	TRBJ1-4
ALDREGYEQY	NA	TRBV30	TRBJ2-7
AWIRADMNTEAF	few	TRBV30	TRBJ1-1
ASRHRHGANEKLF	NA	TRBV27	TRBJ1-4
AISESTGGNTGELF	NA	TRBV10-3	TRBJ2-2
ASSLLGETQY	few	TRBV7-9	TRBJ2-5
ASSLDRGNEKLF	NA	TRBV11-2	TRBJ1-4
ASSLGGQGPTGELF	NA	TRBV5-5	TRBJ2-2
ASRDGGAYEQY	NA	TRBV6-1	TRBJ2-7
ASSLDASFSYGYT	NA	TRBV5-1	TRBJ1-2
ASSAPTRSYGYT	NA	TRBV19	TRBJ1-2
ASSQDLEGYSNQPQH	few	TRBV4-3	TRBJ1-5
ASSQSLAGGYSSYNEQF	NA	TRBV7-3	TRBJ2-1
ASSSRSGSNEKLF	NA	TRBV7-2	TRBJ1-4
ASSLKGRMSEKLF	NA	TRBV27	TRBJ1-4
AWSVSGTRETQY	NA	TRBV30	TRBJ2-5
ASTLNTEAF	NA	TRBV25-1	TRBJ1-1
ASSGGGDTQY	once	TRBV6-1	TRBJ2-3
ASSSTGAIFGNWYGYT	few	TRBV13	TRBJ1-2
ASRRDRNNSPLH	NA	TRBV6-1	TRBJ1-6
ASSPRGSTSYNEQF	NA	TRBV7-9	TRBJ2-1
ASSLAADGYGYT	NA	TRBV7-8	TRBJ1-2
ASRGTGNEKLF	once	TRBV6-5	TRBJ1-4